The rows below give T cell receptor beta chains drawn from one sample of a study of shared clonotypes between healthy human individuals. Produced via immunoSEQ multiplex PCR; TCRdb's table is partial and in-frame only. This sample carries roughly 2 million clones, more than 90% of them seen once, and the ten largest clones take around 0.13%. The specimen sequenced was naive CD4+ T cells sorted from blood. The receptors here all came from a man younger than 35 in good health. The CDR3 runs from the conserved cysteine through the conserved F or W. Each record gives: CDR3 protein, J gene, V gene.

CDR3 protein: CASSLRRTNEQFF
J gene: TRBJ2-1
V gene: TRBV18

CDR3 protein: CASAETHYEQYF
J gene: TRBJ2-7
V gene: TRBV5-1

CDR3 protein: CSARDWETQYF
J gene: TRBJ2-5
V gene: TRBV20-1

CDR3 protein: CASSFLGAGGIYEQYF
J gene: TRBJ2-7
V gene: TRBV28

CDR3 protein: CASSYGGGNQPQHF
J gene: TRBJ1-5
V gene: TRBV6-5

CDR3 protein: CASSDWEKLFF
J gene: TRBJ1-4
V gene: TRBV25-1

CDR3 protein: CASSVGTGREYF
J gene: TRBJ2-7
V gene: TRBV7-9

CDR3 protein: CASSDRDYNYEQYF
J gene: TRBJ2-7
V gene: TRBV2

CDR3 protein: CASSQERSRGVNQPQHF
J gene: TRBJ1-5
V gene: TRBV4-1

CDR3 protein: CASSPGQTSTDTQYF
J gene: TRBJ2-3
V gene: TRBV5-1